What follows is one T cell receptor beta chain and its context. Its target antigen remains unknown. No qualities accompany the bases; no much larger clone lies one base away. The CDR3 runs 13 amino acids, cysteine and phenylalanine included. CDR3 DNA only is kept here, 39 bases in frame from base 1. The trim is 1 base for V and 2 bases for J, with a gap of 5 bases between the germline ends. The CDR1 and CDR2 encoded by the germline V gene (reference sequence) are LGHDT and YNNKEL. The sample belongs to a study of control samples from healthy donors and cancer patients (dated by TCRdb to between 2020 and 2021). The method behind the library was the immunoSEQ multiplex PCR assay. Not all clones reach the TCRdb copy of this immuneACCESS table, which keeps in-frame sequences only. Checked studies attribute under half of the gap to unresolved V genes and leave the rest unexplained. The sample includes more than 5,500 clones, with over 70% observed a single time. About 15% of the sample comes from the top ten.

The clonotype originates from a male donor with melanoma. The sequenced sample was formalin-fixed, paraffin-embedded tissue. The chain uses TRBV3-1 (or the pseudogene TRBV3-2) and TRBJ1-2, with the identity of the D gene unclear. The CDR3 amino acid sequence is: CASSQATNYGYTF. In nucleotides, the sequence is TGTGCCAGCAGCCAAGCGACCAACTATGGCTACACCTTC.